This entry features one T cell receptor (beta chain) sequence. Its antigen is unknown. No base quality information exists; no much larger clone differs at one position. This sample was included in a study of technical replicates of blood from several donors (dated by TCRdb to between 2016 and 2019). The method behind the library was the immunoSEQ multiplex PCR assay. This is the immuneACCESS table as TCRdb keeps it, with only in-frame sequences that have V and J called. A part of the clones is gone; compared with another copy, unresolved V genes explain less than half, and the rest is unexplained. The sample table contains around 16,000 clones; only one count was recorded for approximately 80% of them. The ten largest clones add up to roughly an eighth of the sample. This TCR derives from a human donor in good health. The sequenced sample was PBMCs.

The nucleotides are TGTGCCAGCACCCAACAACTCAGGCAAGAGACCCAGTACTTC. It is translated as CASTQQLRQETQYF. The rearranged segments are TRBV28 and TRBJ2-5; no D segment can be confidently identified. V is clipped by 7 bases and J by 2 bases, and the sequence between their germline boundaries is 14 bases long. From the cysteine through the phenylalanine, the CDR3 covers 14 amino acids. This entry keeps only the CDR3 DNA: 42 bases, framed from base 1. CDR1 MDHEN and CDR2 SYDVKM were looked up in the germline V gene.